The 7 T cell receptor beta chains below all came from one sample that was sequenced in a study of human T cells and chemical hapten exposure. One entry per CDR3 protein, called by TCRdb with MiXCR from the RACE reads. This table has under 450,000 distinct CDR3 sequences, roughly 4.8% appearing once. Time point in this sample: patch test 1, 2 weeks after DPC sensitization. Documented treatment: therapeutic diphenylcyclopropenone sensitization with weekly scalp DPC. The material sequenced was whole blood, taken in connection with sensitization to the hapten diphenylcyclopropenone (DPC). The receptors shown here come from a woman between 50 and 59 years old with alopecia areata. Some clones in this sample may be carry-over from other donors' samples.

This clonotype was counted ten times or more. This chain connects TRBV3-1 to TRBJ2-3; 10 bases match TRBD2. The CDR3 consists of 16 residues. From germline, CDR1 is LGHDT and CDR2 YNNKEL (reference sequence). With V trimmed by 1 base and J by 4 bases, 5 bases remained unmatched. CDR3 in amino acids: CASSQVASGRSDTQYF. The CDR3 DNA reads as TGTGCCAGCAGCCAAGTGGCTAGCGGGAGATCAGATACGCAGTATTTT.

As to this clonotype: Being one base from a much bigger clone, this may be a read error. The chain recombines TRBV11-2 with TRBJ2-3; perhaps TRBD2 as D (5 bases). The CDR3 is made up of 13 amino acids. Germline CDR1 and CDR2: SGHAT and FQNNGV. CDR3 DNA sequence: TGTGCCTGCAGCTCCGACCCTTCGGGGACGCAGTATTTT. It translates to CACSSDPSGTQYF. The variable domain in full, completed from reference TRBV11-2 and TRBJ2-3, reads EAGVAQSPRYKIIEKRQSVAFWCNPISGHATLYWYQQILGQGPKLLIQFQNNGVVDDSQLPKDRFSAERLKGVDSTLKIQPAKLEDSAVYLCACSSDPSGTQYFGPGTRLTVL.

This clonotype has at least ten counts. The J gene is TRBJ2-1, the V gene TRBV7-9, with D possibly TRBD2 on 7 matching bases. Trimming stripped 5 bases from V and 6 bases from J, with 23 bases between. The CDR3 spans 17 residues. The germline CDR1 and CDR2 sequences are SEHNR and FQNEAQ (reference sequence). The CDR3 sequence: CASSPPLGGPRGNEQFF. DNA of the CDR3: TGTGCCAGCAGCCCACCATTGGGGGGGCCCCGGGGCAATGAGCAGTTCTTC.

There are many counts of this clonotype. The chain links TRBV6-2 or TRBV6-3 to TRBJ2-6; TRBD1 might be the D (6 bases). The CDR3 runs to 18 residues. The V end was cut by 10 bases, the J end by 1 base, with 23 bases between. Germline loops: CDR1 MNHEY, CDR2 SVGEGT. The CDR3 bases are TGTGCCACCCTCCGAACAGGGACAACTATTTCTGGGGCCAACGTCCTGACTTTC. Translating it yields CATLRTGTTISGANVLTF.

Notes on this clonotype: With a much larger clone just one base away, this may be a read error. The rearrangement links TRBV6-5 to TRBJ1-1; D possibly corresponds to TRBD1 (6 bases). The germline V and J ends were trimmed by 8 bases and 4 bases, with 11 bases remaining between them. This CDR3 comprises 12 residues. Germline CDR1 is MNHEY and CDR2 is SVGAGI. CDR3 residues: CASYQGTTEAFF. The CDR3, as DNA: TGTGCCAGCTATCAGGGGACCACTGAAGCTTTCTTT.

In its sample, this clonotype was seen many times. V gene TRBV7-2 combines with J gene TRBJ2-3; TRBD2 agrees at 10 bases. This CDR3 has 14 amino acids. The germline V gene has CDR1 SGHTA and CDR2 FQGNSA. J gave up 12 bases and V 1 base, and 7 bases lay outside the gene matches. The CDR3 region is CASSLVGLAGVQYF. The CDR3 region has the DNA TGTGCCAGCAGCTTAGTGGGGCTAGCGGGAGTTCAGTATTTT.

The chain recombines TRBV2 with TRBJ2-3; tentative D call: TRBD2 (5 bases). CDR1 SNHLY and CDR2 FYNNEI come from the germline V gene. V was shortened by 5 bases and J by 4 bases, with 16 bases between the two germline ends. The CDR3 is made up of 15 amino acids. The CDR3 spells CASSSTRAEADTQYF. CDR3 in DNA: TGTGCCAGCAGTTCGACACGGGCGGAGGCAGATACGCAGTATTTT.